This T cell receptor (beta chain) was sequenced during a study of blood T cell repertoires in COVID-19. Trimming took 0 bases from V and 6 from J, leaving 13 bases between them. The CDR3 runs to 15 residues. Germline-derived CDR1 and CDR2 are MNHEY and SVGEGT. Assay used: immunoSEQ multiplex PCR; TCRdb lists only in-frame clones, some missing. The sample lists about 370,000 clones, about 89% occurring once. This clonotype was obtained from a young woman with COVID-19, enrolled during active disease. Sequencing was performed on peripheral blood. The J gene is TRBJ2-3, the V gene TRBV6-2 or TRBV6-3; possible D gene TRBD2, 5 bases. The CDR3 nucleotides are TGTGCCAGCAGTTACTCCTCGGGGTTCGGGGATACGCAGTATTTT. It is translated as CASSYSSGFGDTQYF.